The clone carrying this T cell receptor beta chain has a single count. Its specificity is unknown. There were between 1 and 8 samples from each patient, taken pretreatment and on-treatment. The table came from immunoSEQ multiplex PCR; TCRdb's copy has only in-frame clones and leaves some out. The sample shows tens of thousands of clones, around 88% of them seen only once. This CDR3 is built from 17 residues. Trimming shortened V by 2 bases and J by 5 bases, and 21 bases separated the two germline ends. Germline V lookup: CDR1 ENHRY, CDR2 SYGVKD. These data belong to a study of PD-L1 blockade in urothelial cancer. Study context: It was at 3 weeks (second dose) and 6 weeks after treatment start that blood was analyzed. Median blood clonality was roughly 0.078, with tens of thousands of unique TCRs.

Study-wide results and caveats: Better progression-free and overall survival followed lower pretreatment blood clonality.

The chain uses TRBV10-3 and TRBJ1-2; D is unresolved. The sequence was collected from a man aged 60-69 years with urothelial cancer. This material consisted of PBMCs, taken around atezolizumab (anti-PD-L1) treatment. The CDR3 is CAISERSGGQVEYGYTF. The CDR3 bases are TGTGCCATCAGTGAGAGGTCAGGCGGGCAGGTTGAGTATGGCTACACCTTC.